This entry concerns a single TCR beta chain. This clone's antigen is unknown. No per-base quality is available; no much larger clone lies one base away. The CDR3 measures 14 amino acids from cysteine to phenylalanine. The entry retains the CDR3 DNA only, 42 bases that are in frame from base 1. Looking up the germline V gene (reference sequence) yields CDR1 LNHDA and CDR2 SQIVND. V and J lose 5 bases and 4 bases, and a span of 14 bases separates them. The QIAGEN blood and tissue kit was used to extract genomic DNA from sorted cells, and the DNA was quantified on a NanoDrop 1000. TCR alpha and beta chains were deep sequenced and quantified on the immunoSEQ platform using multiplex PCR of genomic DNA. On the authors' methods: Annotation of the TCR sequences relied on IMGT gene and region definitions. As a stand-in for the preselection repertoire, out-of-frame rearrangements were used and set against in-frame clonotypes. To estimate repertoire size, the study used the iCHAO1 estimator that comes with the immunoSEQ platform. A Gini index, which is based on the Lorenz curve, was applied to in-frame amino acid clonotypes to measure clonal inequality. The intersect function of the R package tcR was used to count shared clonotypes, and the Jaccard index was used to score similarity. Principal component analysis of V, J and V-J usage frequencies was run with the R prcomp function without normalization. Entries here come from immuneACCESS through TCRdb and include only in-frame sequences with V and J called. Some clones fail to appear in such tables; in the studies checked, an unresolved V gene covers under half of the shortfall, and the cause of the remainder is unknown. V and J calls and clone size are as listed in that table; D and trimming were resolved from the DNA. Within this sample are tens of thousands of clones, with over 85% of them counted one time only. The top ten clonotypes cover 1.1% to 1.5% of the sample.

The data stem from a study of human versus mouse CDR3 diversity and MHC coevolution listed by TCRdb under 2017. Looking at the study overall: According to reports, the immunoSEQ assay can detect one in 200,000 T cells and keeps multiplex PCR amplification bias to a minimum. As a reference point for TCR selection on multiple MHC II alleles, the study used human naive CD4 T cell repertoires and compared them against human-TCR-locus transgenic mice that have a single MHC II. The human cohort comprised three healthy volunteer blood donors, one aged 30 to 39, one aged 40 to 49 and one aged 60 to 69 at collection. Valid reads per sample ranged from 0.6 x 10^7 to 1.6 x 10^7 across mouse and human samples.

Points the paper makes about the study in general: Most of the three human donors showed the lowest clonal inequality scores among all compared groups. The largest TCR beta repertoire according to iCHAO1 estimates belonged to humans, at approximately 1.6 million clonotypes, a result attributed likely to selection by multiple MHC II molecules. Repertoire diversity was not regarded as directly comparable between humans and mice because human T cells were selected on over 5 MHC II alleles. On average, more CDR3 deletions and insertions were observed in humans than in mice, indicating greater exonuclease and TdT activity.

Naive CD4 T cells, defined as CD45RO-negative and CD62L-positive, were isolated from PBMCs by fluorescence-activated cell sorting. From each donor, about 48 ml of fresh peripheral blood was taken, and Ficoll density centrifugation was then used to isolate PBMCs. Sorting was performed on a FACSAria III instrument, with purity above 85% for all samples. Material for sequencing was naive CD4+ T cells from blood. The cell subset or site label for this specimen denotes: CD45RO-negative CD62L-positive naive CD4 T cells. The receptor chain draws on TRBV19 and TRBJ2-5; the D gene remains uncertain. The source is a person aged 25 to 75 in good health. The DNA is as follows: TGTGCCAGTAGTCCTCCAGGCCCTCGAGAGACCCAGTACTTC. Translated, this is CASSPPGPRETQYF.